Listed here are 21 T cell receptor beta chains from one sample, sequenced in a study of molecular identifiers for immune sequencing clone quantification. A single record per CDR3 protein comes from TCRdb applying MiXCR to the PCR reads. Of hundreds of thousands of distinct CDR3 sequences in the sample, roughly 23% were seen once. Input material: naive CD8+ T cells from blood, with Jurkat cell RNA spiked in. Subset indicated: FACS-sorted CD8+CD4-CCR7+CD45RA+ naive T cells. The receptors were sampled from a human donor in good health. Some libraries in this study had Jurkat cell RNA spiked in.

J is TRBJ1-1 and V is TRBV5-4; no reliable D call. With 4 bases removed from V and 8 bases from J, the gap between germline ends came to 12 bases. Germline loops: CDR1 SGHNT, CDR2 YYREEE (reference sequence). CDR3 length: 12 residues. CDR3 amino acids: CASSPGPGEAFF. CDR3 DNA sequence: TGTGCCAGCAGCCCCGGGCCTGGGGAAGCTTTCTTT. The whole variable domain, filled in from reference TRBV5-4 and TRBJ1-1, reads ETGVTQSPTHLIKTRGQQVTLRCSSQSGHNTVSWYQQALGQGPQFIFQYYREEENGRGNFPPRFSGLQFPNYSSELNVNALELDDSALYLCASSPGPGEAFFGQGTRLTVV.

Concerning this clonotype itself: A much larger clone differs by one base, so this may be a read error. The chain joins TRBV7-9 to TRBJ2-3, with a weak D call TRBD1 (6 bases). Germline assignment: CDR1 SEHNR and CDR2 FQNEAQ (reference sequence). This CDR3 is built from 16 residues. The V gene lost 5 bases and the J gene lost 6 bases, with 21 bases spanning the gap. CDR3 amino acids: CASSPWGHPEGDTQYF. CDR3 DNA sequence: TGTGCCAGCAGCCCGTGGGGACACCCGGAAGGGGATACGCAGTATTTT.

This chain links TRBV20-1 with TRBJ1-4, with TRBD1 identical over 8 bases. The CDR3 runs 14 residues. V was pared by 6 bases and J by 2 bases, with 5 bases of the junction left unmatched. CDR1 and CDR2 (germline): DFQATT, SNEGSKA (reference sequence). Here the CDR3 reads CSARQGPTNEKLFF. The CDR3 region has the DNA TGCAGTGCGCGACAGGGGCCCACTAATGAAAAACTGTTTTTT.

The chain joins TRBV20-1 to TRBJ2-3; 14 bases are shared with TRBD2. Trimming took 3 bases from V and 4 from J; bases not matched to a gene: 6. The CDR3 length is 16 residues. The V gene's germline CDR1 is DFQATT and CDR2 SNEGSKA (reference sequence). The CDR3 spells CSASRLAGGPPDTQYF. CDR3 nucleotide sequence: TGCAGTGCTAGTCGACTAGCGGGAGGGCCACCAGATACGCAGTATTTT.

This clonotype has a handful of counts. The V call is TRBV7-8, the J call TRBJ2-5, with D maybe TRBD1 (5 bases). The CDR3 contains 15 residues. The V end was cut by 1 base, the J end by 1 base, with 10 bases between. The germline CDR1 and CDR2 sequences are SGHVS and FQNEAQ. The CDR3 loop reads CASSLGAGIQETQYF. In DNA, the CDR3 is TGTGCCAGCAGCTTAGGGGCAGGGATCCAAGAGACCCAGTACTTC.

This clonotype was seen more than once but under ten times. This could be a read error, since a much larger clone is one nucleotide away. The V gene is TRBV7-2, the J gene TRBJ2-7; unclear D gene. CDR3 length: 15 amino acids. Looked up from germline, CDR1 is SGHTA and CDR2 is FQGNSA. The V and J ends lost 2 bases and 2 bases respectively, with 13 bases between them. The CDR3 here is CASSLRPLPPYEQYF. The CDR3 DNA reads TGTGCCAGCAGCTTACGGCCCCTACCGCCCTACGAGCAGTACTTC.

In its sample, this clonotype was seen a few times. The V call is TRBV5-6, the J call TRBJ2-7; D may match TRBD1 or TRBD2 (5 bases each). Germline V gene sequence: CDR1 SGHDT, CDR2 YYEEEE. This CDR3 is built from 14 residues. Trimming left V 3 bases short and J 4 bases short, with 14 bases between. The CDR3 bases are TGTGCCAGCAGCTCGGGGCTGAACCTTTACGAGCAGTACTTC. This translates into CASSSGLNLYEQYF.

The chain has TRBV14 and TRBJ2-3; D possibly matches TRBD1 or TRBD2 (5 bases each). The CDR3 is made up of 14 amino acids. Germline loops: CDR1 SGHDN, CDR2 FVKESK. Trimming shortened V by 4 bases and J by 5 bases, and 13 bases separated the two germline ends. CDR3 in DNA: TGTGCCAGCAGCCTTTGGGCAGGGAGAGATACGCAGTATTTT. Translation: CASSLWAGRDTQYF.

The table lists this clonotype with a few counts. V gene TRBV20-1 combines with J gene TRBJ2-7; TRBD2 matches 7 bases. V was pared by 6 bases and J by 0 bases, with 11 bases of the junction left unmatched. There are 15 residues in the CDR3. CDR1 and CDR2 from the germline V gene are DFQATT and SNEGSKA (reference sequence). The CDR3 spells CSAYPYSGSSYEQYF. The CDR3 region has the DNA TGCAGTGCGTACCCCTATAGCGGGTCCTCCTACGAGCAGTACTTC.

This clonotype was detected ten times or more. This chain links TRBV30 with TRBJ2-7; D is unclear. The CDR3 is 13 residues long. V lost 2 bases, J lost 2 bases, and 10 bases lay in between. The germline V gene encodes CDR1 GTSNPN and CDR2 SVGIG (reference sequence). CDR3 sequence (DNA): TGTGCCTGGAGTTTTATCGGAGCCTACGAGCAGTACTTC. Translated: CAWSFIGAYEQYF.

The chain has TRBV4-3 and TRBJ2-3; D may be TRBD2 (6 bases). This CDR3 has 14 residues. Trimming cost V 1 base and J 4 bases, with 9 bases left between them. Germline CDR1 and CDR2: LGHNA and YSLEER. CDR3 bases: TGCGCCAGCAGCCAAGGCGGGGTCTCAGATACGCAGTATTTT. As protein: CASSQGGVSDTQYF.

In this sample, this clonotype turned up a few times. The chain couples TRBV5-4 to TRBJ2-2; 9 positions agree with TRBD2. The germline gives CDR1 SGHNT, CDR2 YYREEE (reference sequence). Losses at the gene ends were 2 bases for V and 6 bases for J; bases not matched to a gene: 8. This CDR3 is built from 16 residues. The DNA of the CDR3 is TGTGCCAGCAGCTTCCAGGGCGGGAGGGTCGCCGGGGAGCTGTTTTTT. It is translated as CASSFQGGRVAGELFF.

This clonotype was counted ten times or more. The V call is TRBV7-9, the J call TRBJ1-1; 9 nucleotides line up with TRBD1. This CDR3 has 15 amino acids. The V and J ends lost 5 bases and 4 bases, in that order; junction bases with no gene match: 8. Germline CDR1 reads SEHNR; CDR2 reads FQNEAQ (reference sequence). The CDR3 DNA is TGTGCCAGCAGCGGGGACAGGGATCAAATCACTGAAGCTTTCTTT. This codes for CASSGDRDQITEAFF.

A note on this clonotype: A single base separates this from a much larger clone, so it may be a read error. V usage is TRBV7-2 and J usage is TRBJ2-5; D uncertain. The CDR3 sequence is 15 residues long. The V end lost 8 bases, the J end lost 0 bases, and 16 bases lay between the germline ends. Looked up from germline, CDR1 is SGHTA and CDR2 is FQGNSA. The CDR3 nucleotides read TGTGCCAGCTGCTCCGGACCCACGTACCAAGAGACCCAGTACTTC. It encodes CASCSGPTYQETQYF.

The rearrangement uses TRBV18 and TRBJ2-3, with 7 bases matching TRBD2. V trimming: 8 bases; J trimming: 5 bases; junction bases outside the gene matches: 13. Germline CDR1 and CDR2: KGHSH and LQKENI. The CDR3 contains 15 residues. The CDR3 reads CASPRETRGRDTQYF. The CDR3 region has the DNA TGTGCCAGCCCAAGGGAAACCCGCGGGAGAGATACGCAGTATTTT. The whole variable domain, filled in from reference TRBV18 and TRBJ2-3, reads NAGVMQNPRHLVRRRGQEARLRCSPMKGHSHVYWYRQLPEEGLKFMVYLQKENIIDESGMPKERFSAEFPKEGPSILRIQQVVRGDSAAYFCASPRETRGRDTQYFGPGTRLTVL.

With respect to this clonotype: A much bigger clone sits one base away, suggesting this may be a read error. The rearrangement links TRBV20-1 to TRBJ1-1, with D unclear. The CDR3 is 15 residues long. V lost 1 base, J lost 0 bases, and 12 bases lay in between. Germline V gene lookup returns CDR1 DFQATT and CDR2 SNEGSKA (reference sequence). The CDR3: CSARGENIVNTEAFF. The CDR3 DNA follows: TGCAGTGCTAGAGGGGAAAACATCGTGAACACTGAAGCTTTCTTT.

As regards this clonotype: A clone one base away is much larger, so this may be a read error. The chain has TRBV19 and TRBJ2-3; D is uncertain. This CDR3 has 14 amino acids. Germline values: CDR1 LNHDA, CDR2 SQIVND (reference sequence). Trimming shortened V by 3 bases and J by 2 bases, and 9 bases separated the two germline ends. CDR3 amino acids: CASSIYTNTDTQYF. The CDR3 coding sequence is TGTGCCAGTAGTATTTACACAAACACAGATACGCAGTATTTT.

V is TRBV19 and J is TRBJ2-1; 8 bases fit TRBD1. Germline V gene lookup returns CDR1 LNHDA and CDR2 SQIVND (reference sequence). V shed 11 bases, J shed 8 bases, and the junction held 14 bases outside the gene matches. The CDR3 contains 14 residues. This CDR3 reads CASSPGGFSYEQFF. The CDR3 region has the DNA TGTGCCTCATCTCCAGGGGGCTTTAGTTATGAGCAGTTCTTC. The full variable domain, with the rest looked up from reference TRBV19 and TRBJ2-1, is DGGITQSPKYLFRKEGQNVTLSCEQNLNHDAMYWYRQDPGQGLRLIYYSQIVNDFQKGDIAEGYSVSREKKESFPLTVTSAQKNPTAFYLCASSPGGFSYEQFFGPGTRLTVL.

V gene TRBV7-9 combines with J gene TRBJ1-1, with 7 positions matching TRBD1. With 4 bases clipped from V and 0 bases from J, the junction kept 14 bases outside the gene matches. The germline V gene encodes CDR1 SEHNR and CDR2 FQNEAQ (reference sequence). The CDR3 is 18 residues long. The CDR3, as DNA: TGTGCCAGCAGCTCTGTAGTTGTAGACAGGGCGATGAACACTGAAGCTTTCTTT. This codes for CASSSVVVDRAMNTEAFF.

This clonotype was detected a few times. The chain joins TRBV12-3 or TRBV12-4 to TRBJ2-3; 9 nucleotides line up with TRBD2. V was pared by 6 bases and J by 0 bases, with 10 bases of the junction left unmatched. The CDR3 length is 17 residues. In DNA form, the CDR3 reads TGTGCCAGCAGCCCCCCGTCTAGCGGGACCAGCACAGATACGCAGTATTTT. This translates into CASSPPSSGTSTDTQYF.

This sequence joins TRBV9 and TRBJ1-6, with D unclear. CDR3 length: 17 amino acids. Germline CDR1 and CDR2: SGDLS and YYNGEE. V was clipped by 4 bases and J by 6 bases, with 20 bases between them. CDR3 in DNA: TGTGCCAGCAGCCCGTCCGGGATCTTAAAGGCTAATTCACCCCTCCACTTT. It specifies CASSPSGILKANSPLHF.